Following are 18 T cell receptor beta chains from one sample sequenced in a study of cytomegalovirus exposure and HLA in healthy donors. In the PCR, 60 Vbeta and 13 Jbeta primers were used. TCRdb's table, derived via immunoSEQ multiplex PCR, lists solely in-frame clones and lacks some. The data hold about 97,000 clones, with 75% observed a single time. The sample comprised PBMCs. The receptors derive from a man aged 50-59 years in good health and CMV-seronegative.

This chain uses TRBV15 with TRBJ2-1; TRBD2 might be the D (6 bases). V was cut by 0 bases and J by 9 bases, with 12 bases left in between. Germline loops: CDR1 LNHNV, CDR2 YYDKDF (reference sequence). The CDR3 consists of 14 residues. This CDR3 is CATSRDRRDSEQFF. Here the CDR3 DNA reads TGTGCCACCAGCAGAGATCGGAGGGACTCTGAGCAGTTCTTC.

The gene calls are TRBV18 and TRBJ2-7; 15 bases match TRBD2. This CDR3 contains 15 residues. V gave up 1 base and J gave up 7 bases; unmatched junction bases: 2. Looked up from germline, CDR1 is KGHSH and CDR2 is LQKENI. Here the CDR3 DNA reads TGTGCCAGCTCACCACGGACTAGCGGGAGGGGTGAGCAGTACTTC. This gives the protein CASSPRTSGRGEQYF.

V is TRBV7-7 and J is TRBJ2-5, with D perhaps matching TRBD1 (6 bases). The germline V and J ends were trimmed by 4 bases and 4 bases, with 16 bases remaining between them. CDR1 SSHAT and CDR2 FNYEAQ come from the germline V gene (reference sequence). The CDR3 is made up of 15 amino acids. The CDR3 protein is CASSSTQTGRETQYF. For the CDR3, the DNA is TGTGCCAGCAGCTCCACTCAGACAGGACGAGAGACCCAGTACTTC.

The J gene is TRBJ2-7, the V gene TRBV4-2; TRBD2 might be the D (6 bases). The CDR3 runs to 18 residues. From germline, CDR1 is LGHNA and CDR2 YNFKEQ. Between the trimmed V and J ends, which lost 0 bases and 4 bases, there was a span of 22 bases. CDR3 coding DNA: TGTGCCAGCAGCCAAGAAGAGGCGGGATGGGGGATACAATACGAGCAGTACTTC. Amino acids: CASSQEEAGWGIQYEQYF.

This sequence joins TRBV7-3 and TRBJ2-2; the D gene is possibly TRBD2 (6 bases). V dropped 4 bases and J dropped 0 bases, with 12 bases sitting between them. In germline, CDR1 is SGHTA, CDR2 FQGTGA. The CDR3 is 16 amino acids. The CDR3, as DNA: TGTGCCAGCAGCTCCCAGGGACTTTCGAACACCGGGGAGCTGTTTTTT. Translating it yields CASSSQGLSNTGELFF.

Details on this clone: An end of the junction differs from the germline gene, which may be a read error. The V gene is TRBV28, the J gene TRBJ1-5, with a weak D call TRBD1 (5 bases). The CDR3 spans 14 residues. In germline, CDR1 is MDHEN, CDR2 SYDVKM. CDR3 residues: CASSFLSLGGPTDF. In DNA, the CDR3 is TGTGCCAGCAGTTTTCTCTCCTTGGGGGGTCCCACGGATTTT.

The J gene is TRBJ2-2, the V gene TRBV18, with a weak D call TRBD1 (6 bases). With 5 bases removed from V and 6 bases from J, the gap between germline ends came to 10 bases. This CDR3 region has 13 residues. The germline V gene encodes CDR1 KGHSH and CDR2 LQKENI. CDR3 in amino acids: CASSTGTAGELFF. CDR3 sequence (DNA): TGTGCCAGCTCAACAGGGACGGCCGGGGAGCTGTTTTTT.

The chain combines TRBV7-8 with TRBJ2-3, with 7 bases that match TRBD2. This CDR3 has 17 amino acids. Germline V gene data show CDR1 as SGHVS and CDR2 as FQNEAQ. J gave up 6 bases and V 4 bases, and 16 bases lay outside the gene matches. CDR3 nucleotide sequence: TGTGCCAGCAGCTACCCCAACACGGGAGGATCCAGGGATACGCAGTATTTT. It is translated as CASSYPNTGGSRDTQYF.

This chain uses TRBV5-1 with TRBJ2-3, with 7 bases lining up with TRBD1. CDR1 is SGHRS and CDR2 is YFSETQ in the germline V gene. This CDR3 comprises 15 residues. The V segment lost 0 bases and the J segment 8 bases; nucleotides outside the gene matches: 9. CDR3 coding DNA: TGCGCCAGCAGCTTGGCCGGGCAGGGGGACAGTACGCAGTATTTT. It codes for CASSLAGQGDSTQYF.

The count of this clone is one. The sample contains more than one DNA sequence encoding this CDR3. The rearrangement links TRBV5-5 to TRBJ2-2; tentatively, D is TRBD1 (6 bases). This CDR3 is 15 amino acids long. Trimming removed 5 bases at V and 4 bases at J, with 15 bases between. CDR1 and CDR2 from the germline V gene are SGHKS and YYEKEE (reference sequence). The CDR3 spells CASSLVRGSTGELFF. The CDR3 region has the DNA TGTGCCAGCAGTCTCGTCAGGGGCAGCACCGGGGAGCTGTTTTTT.

The rearrangement links TRBV10-3 to TRBJ2-5; 14 nucleotides align to TRBD2. This CDR3 contains 16 residues. The germline gives CDR1 ENHRY, CDR2 SYGVKD. The ends lost 2 bases at V and 5 bases at J; junction bases unmatched: 4. CDR3 sequence reads: CAISEGLAGGEETQYF. CDR3 in DNA: TGTGCCATCAGTGAGGGACTAGCGGGAGGAGAGGAGACCCAGTACTTC.

This rearrangement joins TRBV5-1 to TRBJ1-2; 9 nucleotides agree with TRBD1. CDR1 is SGHRS and CDR2 is YFSETQ in the germline V gene. V was clipped by 0 bases and J by 7 bases; unmatched bases: 4. This CDR3 spans 14 amino acids. CDR3 sequence reads: CASSLAGQGSGYTF. The DNA of the CDR3 is TGCGCCAGCAGCTTGGCAGGACAGGGGTCTGGCTACACCTTC.

The chain couples TRBV5-1 to TRBJ2-5, with a possible D match to TRBD1 (6 bases). The J call is uncertain, as TRBJ2-7 better fits the DNA end. The CDR3 covers 16 residues. In germline, CDR1 is SGHRS, CDR2 YFSETQ. CDR3 region: CASSLAIGQRPYEQYF. CDR3 nucleotide sequence: TGCGCCAGCAGCTTGGCCATAGGACAGAGGCCTTACGAGCAGTACTTC.

This clone came up a few times. The chain is built from TRBV4-1 and TRBJ1-5; perhaps TRBD1 as D (6 bases). The germline V and J ends were trimmed by 1 base and 1 base, with 11 bases remaining between them. Per the germline V gene, CDR1 is MGHRA and CDR2 is YSYEKL. The CDR3 consists of 16 residues. The chain's CDR3 is CASSQVLDRSNQPQHF. The CDR3 DNA reads as TGCGCCAGCAGCCAAGTACTAGACAGGAGCAATCAGCCCCAGCATTTT.

The chain links TRBV6-1 to TRBJ2-5, with TRBD1 matching 9 bases. The J call may be incorrect, as the DNA end agrees better with TRBJ2-7. Germline V lookup: CDR1 MNHNS, CDR2 SASEGT. The CDR3 has 14 amino acids. The CDR3 DNA reads TGTGCCAGCAGGCCGGGACAGGGTAACTACGAGCAGTACTTC. This codes for CASRPGQGNYEQYF.

The V and J genes are TRBV7-2 and TRBJ1-5; D is ambiguous. This CDR3 has 14 residues. Germline assignment: CDR1 SGHTA and CDR2 FQGNSA. V was clipped by 7 bases and J by 3 bases, with 13 bases between them. The CDR3: CASTSRDPNQPQHF. The CDR3 DNA follows: TGTGCCAGCACGTCCCGGGATCCCAATCAGCCCCAGCATTTT.

J is TRBJ2-2 and V is TRBV7-9, with TRBD2 identical over 7 bases. The J segment lost 7 bases and the V segment lost 1 base, leaving 12 bases of the junction unmatched. Germline values: CDR1 SEHNR, CDR2 FQNEAQ (reference sequence). The CDR3 has 17 residues. The CDR3 DNA follows: TGTGCCAGCAGCTTAGTTCCCTTGCGGGAGTGGGTCGGGGAGCTGTTTTTT. Its translation: CASSLVPLREWVGELFF. The full variable domain, in which reference TRBV7-9 and TRBJ2-2 provide the parts outside the CDR3, is DTGVSQNPRHKITKRGQNVTFRCDPISEHNRLYWYRQTLGQGPEFLTYFQNEAQLEKSRLLSDRFSAERPKGSFSTLEIQRTEQGDSAMYLCASSLVPLREWVGELFFGEGSRLTVL.

This CDR3 is CASRGVGGNVPEAFF. Here the CDR3 DNA reads TGTGCCAGCAGGGGGGTCGGGGGAAACGTTCCTGAAGCTTTCTTT. This chain links TRBV28 with TRBJ1-1, with a possible D match to TRBD1 (5 bases). Germline loops: CDR1 MDHEN, CDR2 SYDVKM. This CDR3 is 15 amino acids long. V dropped 6 bases and J dropped 6 bases, with 20 bases sitting between them.